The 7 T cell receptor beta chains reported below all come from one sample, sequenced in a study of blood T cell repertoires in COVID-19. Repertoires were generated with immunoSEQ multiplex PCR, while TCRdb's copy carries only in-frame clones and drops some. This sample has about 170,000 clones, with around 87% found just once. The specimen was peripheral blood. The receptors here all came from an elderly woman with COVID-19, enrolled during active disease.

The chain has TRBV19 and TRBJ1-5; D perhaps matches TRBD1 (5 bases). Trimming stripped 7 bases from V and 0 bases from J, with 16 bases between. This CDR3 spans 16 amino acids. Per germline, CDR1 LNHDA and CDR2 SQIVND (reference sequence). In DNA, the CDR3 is TGTGCCAGTAAGGGACTGGGGTTGTCTAGCAATCAGCCCCAGCATTTT. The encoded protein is CASKGLGLSSNQPQHF. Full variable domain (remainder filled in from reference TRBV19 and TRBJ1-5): DGGITQSPKYLFRKEGQNVTLSCEQNLNHDAMYWYRQDPGQGLRLIYYSQIVNDFQKGDIAEGYSVSREKKESFPLTVTSAQKNPTAFYLCASKGLGLSSNQPQHFGDGTRLSIL.

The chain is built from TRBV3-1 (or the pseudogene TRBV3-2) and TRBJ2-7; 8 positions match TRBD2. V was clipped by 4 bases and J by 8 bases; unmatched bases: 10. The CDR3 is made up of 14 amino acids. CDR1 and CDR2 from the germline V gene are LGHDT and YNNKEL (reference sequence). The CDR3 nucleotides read TGTGCCAGCAGCCCCACTAGCGGTTTTACGAAGCAGTACTTC. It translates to CASSPTSGFTKQYF.

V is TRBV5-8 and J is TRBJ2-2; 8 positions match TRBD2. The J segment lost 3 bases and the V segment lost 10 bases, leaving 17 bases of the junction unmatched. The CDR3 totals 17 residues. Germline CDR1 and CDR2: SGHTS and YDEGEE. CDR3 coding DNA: TGTGCCGGCCCAGCGGGAGCGGTCTCCGGTGACACCGGGGAGCTGTTTTTT. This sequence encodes CAGPAGAVSGDTGELFF.

The CDR3 sequence is CASSQGDEQGNYGYTF. The CDR3 coding sequence is TGTGCCAGCAGCCAAGGGGACGAACAGGGGAACTATGGCTACACCTTC. This chain joins TRBV4-2 and TRBJ1-2, with 7 bases identical to TRBD1. This CDR3 contains 16 residues. Germline V gives CDR1 LGHNA, CDR2 YNFKEQ. Unmatched junction bases numbered 7, after V lost 1 base and J lost 2 bases.

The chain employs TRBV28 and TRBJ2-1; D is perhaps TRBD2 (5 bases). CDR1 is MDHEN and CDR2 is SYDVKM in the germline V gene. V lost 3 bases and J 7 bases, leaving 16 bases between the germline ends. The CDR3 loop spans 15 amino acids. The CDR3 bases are TGTGCCAGCAGTTTGTCCTCGCTAGCCGCGAATGAGCAGTTCTTC. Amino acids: CASSLSSLAANEQFF.

The CDR3 DNA reads TGTGCCAGCAGTTTATCGTCAGCTAACTATGGCTACACCTTC. Amino acids: CASSLSSANYGYTF. V usage is TRBV27 and J usage is TRBJ1-2; D uncertain. The length of the CDR3 is 14 residues. Per the germline V gene, CDR1 is MNHEY and CDR2 is SMNVEV (reference sequence). Trimming stripped 0 bases from V and 0 bases from J, with 5 bases between.

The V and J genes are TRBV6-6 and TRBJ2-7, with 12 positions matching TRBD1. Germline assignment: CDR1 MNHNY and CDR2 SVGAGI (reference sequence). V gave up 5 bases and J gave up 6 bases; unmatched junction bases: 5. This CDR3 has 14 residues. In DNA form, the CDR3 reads TGTGCCAGCAGTCGGGGGACAGGGGGCGCCGAGCAGTACTTC. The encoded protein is CASSRGTGGAEQYF.